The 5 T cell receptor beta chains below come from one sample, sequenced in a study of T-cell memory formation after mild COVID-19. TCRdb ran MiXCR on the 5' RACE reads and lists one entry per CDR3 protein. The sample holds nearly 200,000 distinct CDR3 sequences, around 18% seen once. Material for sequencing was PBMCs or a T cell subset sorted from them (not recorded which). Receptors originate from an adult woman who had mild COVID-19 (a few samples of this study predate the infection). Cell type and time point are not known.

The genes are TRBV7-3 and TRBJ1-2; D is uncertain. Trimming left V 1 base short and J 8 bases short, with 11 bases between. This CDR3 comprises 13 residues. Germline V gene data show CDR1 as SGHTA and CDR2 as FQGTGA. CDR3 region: CASSLNSGSGYTF. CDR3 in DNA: TGTGCCAGCAGCTTAAATTCTGGGAGCGGCTACACCTTC.

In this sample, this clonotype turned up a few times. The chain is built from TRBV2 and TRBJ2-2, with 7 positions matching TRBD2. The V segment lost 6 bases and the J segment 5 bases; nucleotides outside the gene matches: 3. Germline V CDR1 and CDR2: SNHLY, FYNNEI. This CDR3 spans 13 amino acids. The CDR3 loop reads CASRKGGTGELFF. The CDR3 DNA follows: TGTGCCAGCAGGAAGGGAGGGACCGGGGAGCTGTTTTTT. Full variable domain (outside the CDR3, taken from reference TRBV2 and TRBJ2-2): EPEVTQTPSHQVTQMGQEVILRCVPISNHLYFYWYRQILGQKVEFLVSFYNNEISEKSEIFDDQFSVERPDGSNFTLKIRSTKLEDSAMYFCASRKGGTGELFFGEGSRLTVL.

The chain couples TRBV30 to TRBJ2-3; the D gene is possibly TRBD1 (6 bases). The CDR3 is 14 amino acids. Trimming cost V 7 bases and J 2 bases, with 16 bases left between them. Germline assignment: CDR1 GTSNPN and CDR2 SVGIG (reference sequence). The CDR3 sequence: CAFAQGSFTDTQYF. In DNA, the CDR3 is TGTGCCTTTGCACAGGGATCATTCACAGATACGCAGTATTTT.

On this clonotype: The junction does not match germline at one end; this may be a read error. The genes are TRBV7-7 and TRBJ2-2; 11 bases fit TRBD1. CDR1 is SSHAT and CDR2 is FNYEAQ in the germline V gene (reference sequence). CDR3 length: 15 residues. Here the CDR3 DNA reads TGTGCTAGCAGCCGGACAGGGGGCGCTTCGGGGGAGCTGTTTTTT. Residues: CASSRTGGASGELFF.

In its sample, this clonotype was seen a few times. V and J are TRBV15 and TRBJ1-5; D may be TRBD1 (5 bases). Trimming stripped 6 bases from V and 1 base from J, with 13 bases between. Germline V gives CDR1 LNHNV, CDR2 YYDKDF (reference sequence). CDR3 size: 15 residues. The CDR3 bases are TGTGCCACCAGGGATGTGGGGGGAAGCAATCAGCCCCAGCATTTT. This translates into CATRDVGGSNQPQHF.